The 7 T cell receptor beta chains below come from one sample, sequenced in a study of CD8 T cells in Susac syndrome. After extraction with the RNeasy kit, 0.5 to 1 ug of the RNA was reverse transcribed using random hexamers. Each CDR3 protein is one row after TCRdb ran MiXCR on the immunoSEQ multiplex PCR reads. The data show 200,000 or so distinct CDR3 sequences, with nearly 97% seen just once and more than 0.08% held by the top ten. Sequenced sample: CD4+ T cells from PBMCs. These receptor sequences come from a human donor with Susac syndrome.

The genes are TRBV7-2 and TRBJ2-6; TRBD1 matches at 9 bases. The CDR3 totals 15 residues. CDR1 and CDR2 (germline): SGHTA, FQGNSA. Unmatched junction bases numbered 3, after V lost 5 bases and J lost 4 bases. In nucleotides, the CDR3 is TGTGCCAGCAGCGCACAGGGGGCCGGGGCCAACGTCCTGACTTTC. It translates to CASSAQGAGANVLTF.

In this sample, this clonotype turned up once. The V call is TRBV9, the J call TRBJ1-1; tentative D call: TRBD1 (6 bases). V was trimmed by 0 bases and J by 3 bases, leaving 6 bases between them. Germline V gene sequence: CDR1 SGDLS, CDR2 YYNGEE. CDR3 length: 13 amino acids. The CDR3 nucleotides are TGTGCCAGCAGCGTAGAGGGGGACACTGAAGCTTTCTTT. Its protein is CASSVEGDTEAFF.

The CDR3 loop reads CASSVGGMGGYTF. The CDR3 DNA sequence: TGTGCCAGCAGCGTAGGAGGGATGGGTGGCTACACCTTC. V gene TRBV9 combines with J gene TRBJ1-2; D unresolved. The CDR3 totals 13 residues. Germline CDR1 SGDLS, CDR2 YYNGEE. V lost 0 bases and J lost 7, with 10 bases in between.

The V and J genes are TRBV20-1 and TRBJ1-1; 9 bases align to TRBD1. The germline gives CDR1 DFQATT, CDR2 SNEGSKA (reference sequence). V lost 3 bases, J lost 9 bases, and 8 bases stayed unmatched. The CDR3 length is 13 residues. CDR3 sequence: CSARGGTGFKAFF. The CDR3 DNA reads as TGCAGTGCTAGGGGAGGGACAGGGTTTAAAGCTTTCTTT.

The chain links TRBV6-4 to TRBJ2-2; no clear D. The length of the CDR3 is 14 residues. CDR1 MRHNA and CDR2 SNTAGT come from the germline V gene. V lost 7 bases and J lost 8, with 17 bases in between. The CDR3, as DNA: TGTGCCAGCAAAGGCGATCCTTATTCTGGGGAGCTGTTTTTT. Its protein is CASKGDPYSGELFF.

This chain joins TRBV20-1 and TRBJ2-1; TRBD2 matches 11 bases. V dropped 1 base and J dropped 1; count of bases not matched to a gene: 3. CDR1 is DFQATT, CDR2 SNEGSKA, per germline (reference sequence). The CDR3 spans 16 residues. In DNA form, the CDR3 reads TGCAGTGCTAGAGTAGCGGGGGGGCCTTCCTACAATGAGCAGTTCTTC. Encoded protein: CSARVAGGPSYNEQFF.

In this sample, this clonotype turned up once. Here the CDR3 DNA reads TGTGCCAGCAGTCGGGGGGCGTTGGAGACCCAGTACTTC. This encodes CASSRGALETQYF. The chain is built from TRBV7-3 and TRBJ2-5; D possibly corresponds to TRBD2 (7 bases). Germline V gene data show CDR1 as SGHTA and CDR2 as FQGTGA. The V end lost 6 bases, the J end lost 5 bases, and 13 bases lay between the germline ends. This CDR3 is 13 amino acids long.